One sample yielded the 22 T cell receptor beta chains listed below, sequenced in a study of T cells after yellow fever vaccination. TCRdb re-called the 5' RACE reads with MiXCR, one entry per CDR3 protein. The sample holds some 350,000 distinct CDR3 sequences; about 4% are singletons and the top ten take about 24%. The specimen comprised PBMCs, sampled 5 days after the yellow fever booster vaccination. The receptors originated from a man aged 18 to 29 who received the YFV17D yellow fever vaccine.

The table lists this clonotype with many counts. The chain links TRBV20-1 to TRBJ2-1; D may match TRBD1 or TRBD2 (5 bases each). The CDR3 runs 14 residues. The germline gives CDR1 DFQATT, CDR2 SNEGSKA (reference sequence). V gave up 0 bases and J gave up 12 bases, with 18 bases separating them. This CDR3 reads CSARDSGTSPGQFF. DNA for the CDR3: TGCAGTGCTAGAGATTCGGGGACCTCTCCAGGGCAGTTCTTC.

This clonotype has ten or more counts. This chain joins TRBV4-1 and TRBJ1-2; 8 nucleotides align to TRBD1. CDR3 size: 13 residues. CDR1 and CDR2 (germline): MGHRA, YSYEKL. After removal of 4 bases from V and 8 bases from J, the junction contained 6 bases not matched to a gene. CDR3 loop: CASSRDRGDGYTF. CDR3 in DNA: TGCGCCAGCAGCCGCGACAGGGGTGACGGCTACACCTTC.

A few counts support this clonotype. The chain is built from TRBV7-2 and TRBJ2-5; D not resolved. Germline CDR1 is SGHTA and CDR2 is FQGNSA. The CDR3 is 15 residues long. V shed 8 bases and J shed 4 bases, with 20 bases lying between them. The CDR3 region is CASFSRGASVETQYF. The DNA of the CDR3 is TGTGCCAGCTTTTCACGCGGCGCATCTGTAGAGACCCAGTACTTC.

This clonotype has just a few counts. The CDR3 protein is CASSLSAAPGSPEAFF. CDR3 DNA: TGTGCCAGCAGCTTAAGTGCAGCCCCCGGATCCCCTGAAGCTTTCTTT. This sequence joins TRBV7-2 and TRBJ1-1; no clear D. In germline, CDR1 is SGHTA, CDR2 FQGNSA. V was cut by 2 bases and J by 6 bases, with 19 bases left in between. The CDR3 is 16 residues long.

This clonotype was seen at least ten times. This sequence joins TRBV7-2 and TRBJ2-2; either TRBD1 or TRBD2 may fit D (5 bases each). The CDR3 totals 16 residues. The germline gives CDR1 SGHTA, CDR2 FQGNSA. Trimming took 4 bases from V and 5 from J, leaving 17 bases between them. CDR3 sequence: CASSSVGGLGTGELFF. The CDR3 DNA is TGTGCCAGCAGCTCCGTTGGGGGTTTGGGTACCGGGGAGCTGTTTTTT.

CDR3 in DNA: TGTGCCAGCAGCTCAGGGGGATATAACGAGCAGTACTTC. Encoded protein: CASSSGGYNEQYF. The chain carries TRBV7-6 and TRBJ2-7; TRBD1 matches at 7 bases. The CDR3 is 13 amino acids. V lost 4 bases, J lost 5 bases, and 5 bases stayed unmatched. In germline, CDR1 is SGHVS, CDR2 FNYEAQ.

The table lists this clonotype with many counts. CDR3 sequence: CASSLLAGAEQYV. The CDR3 DNA reads as TGTGCCAGCAGTTTATTGGCAGGGGCCGAGCAGTACGTC. The chain links TRBV27 to TRBJ2-7; possibly TRBD1 for D (6 bases). V lost 1 base to trimming and J lost 6 bases, with 10 bases between them. CDR3 size: 13 residues. Germline-derived CDR1 and CDR2 are MNHEY and SMNVEV (reference sequence).

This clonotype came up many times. The CDR3 region is CASSQERGELFF. CDR3 DNA: TGTGCCAGCAGTCAAGAACGAGGGGAGCTGTTTTTT. The chain joins TRBV2 to TRBJ2-2; D gene ambiguous. The CDR3 has 12 amino acids. Looked up from germline, CDR1 is SNHLY and CDR2 is FYNNEI. The V end lost 5 bases, the J end lost 8 bases, and 9 bases lay between the germline ends.

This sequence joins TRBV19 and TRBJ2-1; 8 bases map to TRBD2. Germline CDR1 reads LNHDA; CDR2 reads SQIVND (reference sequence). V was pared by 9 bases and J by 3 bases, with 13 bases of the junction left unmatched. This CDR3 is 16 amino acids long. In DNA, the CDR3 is TGTGCCAGCTTAGTGAGCGGGGGAAACCTCTACAATGAGCAGTTCTTC. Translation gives CASLVSGGNLYNEQFF.

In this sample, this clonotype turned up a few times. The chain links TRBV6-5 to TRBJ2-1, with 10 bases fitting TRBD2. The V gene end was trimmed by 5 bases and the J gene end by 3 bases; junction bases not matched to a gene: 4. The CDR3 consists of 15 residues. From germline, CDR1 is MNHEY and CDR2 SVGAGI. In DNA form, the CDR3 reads TGTGCCAGCAGTATTAGCGGGGGGAACTACAATGAGCAGTTCTTC. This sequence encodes CASSISGGNYNEQFF.

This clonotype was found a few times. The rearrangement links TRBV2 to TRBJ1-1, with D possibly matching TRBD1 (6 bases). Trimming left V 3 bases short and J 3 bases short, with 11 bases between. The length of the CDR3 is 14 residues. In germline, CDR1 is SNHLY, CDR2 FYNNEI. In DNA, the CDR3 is TGTGCCAGCAGTGAGGGGGGCTGGGACACTGAAGCTTTCTTT. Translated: CASSEGGWDTEAFF.

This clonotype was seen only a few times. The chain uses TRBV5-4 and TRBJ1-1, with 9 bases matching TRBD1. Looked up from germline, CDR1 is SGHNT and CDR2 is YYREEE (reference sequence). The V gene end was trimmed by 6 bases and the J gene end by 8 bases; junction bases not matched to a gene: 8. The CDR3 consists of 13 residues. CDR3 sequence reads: CASISGTGIEAFF. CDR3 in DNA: TGTGCCAGCATCTCCGGGACAGGGATAGAAGCTTTCTTT.

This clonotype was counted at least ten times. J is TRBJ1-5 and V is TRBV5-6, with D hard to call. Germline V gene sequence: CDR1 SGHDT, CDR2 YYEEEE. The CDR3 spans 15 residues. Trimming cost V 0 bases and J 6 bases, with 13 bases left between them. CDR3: CASSLGPHPGQPQHF. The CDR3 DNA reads TGTGCCAGCAGCTTGGGACCTCATCCTGGTCAGCCCCAGCATTTT.

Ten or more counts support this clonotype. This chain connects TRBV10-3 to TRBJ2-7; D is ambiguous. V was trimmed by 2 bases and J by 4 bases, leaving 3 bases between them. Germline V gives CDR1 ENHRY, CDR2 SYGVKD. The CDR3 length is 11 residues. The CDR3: CAISEGYEQYV. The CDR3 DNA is TGTGCCATCAGTGAGGGGTACGAGCAGTACGTC.

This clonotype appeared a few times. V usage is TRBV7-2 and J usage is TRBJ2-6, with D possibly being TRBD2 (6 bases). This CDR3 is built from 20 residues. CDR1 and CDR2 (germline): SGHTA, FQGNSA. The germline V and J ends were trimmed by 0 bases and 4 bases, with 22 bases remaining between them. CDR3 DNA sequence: TGTGCCAGCAGCTTAGCGCGAGGAGGGTTGGGCCCCAGGGGGGCCAACGTCCTGACTTTC. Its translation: CASSLARGGLGPRGANVLTF.

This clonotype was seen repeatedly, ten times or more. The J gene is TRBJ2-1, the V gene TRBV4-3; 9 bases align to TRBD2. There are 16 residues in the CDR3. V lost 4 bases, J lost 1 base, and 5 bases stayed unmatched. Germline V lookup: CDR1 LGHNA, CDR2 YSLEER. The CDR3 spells CASSPLAGESYNEQFF. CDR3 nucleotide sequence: TGCGCCAGCAGCCCGTTAGCGGGGGAGTCCTACAATGAGCAGTTCTTC.

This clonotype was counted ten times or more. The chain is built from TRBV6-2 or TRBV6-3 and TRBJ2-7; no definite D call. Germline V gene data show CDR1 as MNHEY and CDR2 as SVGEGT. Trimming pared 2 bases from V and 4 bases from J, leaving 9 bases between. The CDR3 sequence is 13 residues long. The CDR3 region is CASSYTALYEQYV. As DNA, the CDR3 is TGTGCCAGCAGTTACACGGCTCTGTACGAGCAGTACGTC.

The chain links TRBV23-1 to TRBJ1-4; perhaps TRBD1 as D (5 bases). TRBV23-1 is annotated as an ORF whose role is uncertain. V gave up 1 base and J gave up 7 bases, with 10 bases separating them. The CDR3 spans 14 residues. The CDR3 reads CASSQLARGEKLFF. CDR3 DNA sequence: TGCGCCAGCAGTCAATTAGCTAGGGGTGAAAAACTGTTTTTT.

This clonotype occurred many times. The CDR3 loop reads CASSTNPSGPGDIQYF. Written as DNA, the CDR3 is TGCGCCAGCAGCACCAACCCTTCCGGGCCCGGGGACATTCAGTACTTC. The chain carries TRBV5-1 and TRBJ2-4; TRBD2 might be the D (5 bases). Trimming stripped 4 bases from V and 8 bases from J, with 22 bases between. The CDR3 has 16 residues. From germline, CDR1 is SGHRS and CDR2 YFSETQ.

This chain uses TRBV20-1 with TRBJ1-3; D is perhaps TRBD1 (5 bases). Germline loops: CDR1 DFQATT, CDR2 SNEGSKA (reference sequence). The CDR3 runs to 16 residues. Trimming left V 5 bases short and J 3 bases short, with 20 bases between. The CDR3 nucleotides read TGCAGTGCTCCGAAGCCCGGGGCAGCTGGTGGAAACACCATATATTTT. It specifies CSAPKPGAAGGNTIYF.

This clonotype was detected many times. CDR3 residues: CASSRGTVFGEQYF. The CDR3 DNA sequence: TGTGCCAGCAGTCGGGGGACAGTCTTCGGGGAGCAGTACTTC. V usage is TRBV27 and J usage is TRBJ2-7; D is possibly TRBD1 (7 bases). CDR3 length: 14 amino acids. CDR1 is MNHEY, CDR2 SMNVEV, per germline (reference sequence). Trimming pared 5 bases from V and 7 bases from J, leaving 18 bases between.

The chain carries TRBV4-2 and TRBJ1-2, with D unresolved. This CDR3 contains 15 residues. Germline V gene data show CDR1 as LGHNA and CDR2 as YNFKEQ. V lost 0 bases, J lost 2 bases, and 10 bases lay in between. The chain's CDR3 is CASSQDSGENYGYTF. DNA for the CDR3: TGTGCCAGCAGCCAAGACTCGGGCGAGAACTATGGCTACACCTTC.